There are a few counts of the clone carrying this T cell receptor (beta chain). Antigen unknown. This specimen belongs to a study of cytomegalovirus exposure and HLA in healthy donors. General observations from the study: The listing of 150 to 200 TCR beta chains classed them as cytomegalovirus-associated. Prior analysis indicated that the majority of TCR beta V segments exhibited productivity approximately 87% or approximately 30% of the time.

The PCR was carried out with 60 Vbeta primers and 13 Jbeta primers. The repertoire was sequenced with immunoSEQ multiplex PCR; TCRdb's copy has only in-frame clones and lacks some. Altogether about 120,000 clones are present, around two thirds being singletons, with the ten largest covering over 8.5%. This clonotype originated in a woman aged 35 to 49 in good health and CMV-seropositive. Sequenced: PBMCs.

The CDR3 region has the DNA TGTGCCAGCAGCCCTACCCCTTCCACTGAAGCTTTCTTT. As protein: CASSPTPSTEAFF. This chain joins TRBV5-5 and TRBJ1-1, with unresolved D. The ends were cut back, 4 bases at V and 4 bases at J, with 11 bases in the middle. The CDR3 length is 13 residues. Per germline, CDR1 SGHKS and CDR2 YYEKEE (reference sequence).